Listed here are 8 T cell receptor beta chains from one sample, sequenced in a study of T cells expressing NK-cell markers. TCRdb derives one entry per CDR3 protein from the 5' RACE reads, leaving out DNA. The sample has 350,000 to 400,000 distinct CDR3 sequences. Sequencing was done on a sample of blood T cells: a sorted CD56 or NKG2C T cell subset, CD4+ or CD8+ T cells, or bulk PBMC T cells (not recorded which). The origin of the receptors is a woman aged 45 to 65 in good health.

The rearrangement joins TRBV7-8 to TRBJ1-2. The germline V gene encodes CDR1 SGHVS and CDR2 FQNEAQ. The CDR3 length is 13 residues. The CDR3 here is CASSFQADYGYTF.

The chain links TRBV20-1 to TRBJ2-3; lacking DNA, the TRBD2 call made by TCRdb goes unchecked. The CDR3 is made up of 17 amino acids. The germline CDR1 and CDR2 sequences are DFQATT and SNEGSKA (reference sequence). CDR3 loop: CSAADGTSGRAGYTQYF.

V is TRBV29-1 and J is TRBJ2-1; TCRdb's D call of TRBD1 is untestable without DNA. CDR1 is SQVTM, CDR2 ANQGSEA, per germline. CDR3 length: 13 amino acids. CDR3 in amino acids: CSGNGGLTNEQFF.

The chain joins TRBV10-3 to TRBJ2-7; TCRdb's D call of TRBD1 is untestable without DNA. CDR3 size: 15 residues. The germline CDR1 and CDR2 sequences are ENHRY and SYGVKD. CDR3 loop: CAISETHLTGSEQYF.

The chain combines TRBV2 with TRBJ1-5; the TCRdb D gene call, TRBD1, has no DNA to confirm it. In germline, CDR1 is SNHLY, CDR2 FYNNEI. CDR3 length: 15 amino acids. Here the CDR3 reads CASAEQGTSNQPQHF.

V is TRBV27 and J is TRBJ2-7. The CDR3 runs 12 residues. Per the germline V gene, CDR1 is MNHEY and CDR2 is SMNVEV (reference sequence). Here the CDR3 reads CASIGSSYEQYF.

The CDR3 sequence is CASSRAGLAGGETQYF. This chain uses TRBV6-2 or TRBV6-3 with TRBJ2-5; the D call of TRBD2 rests on TCRdb alone, since no DNA is present to check it. This CDR3 is 16 amino acids long. Looked up from germline, CDR1 is MNHEY and CDR2 is SVGEGT.

The chain recombines TRBV5-6 with TRBJ2-1; the D call of TRBD1 rests on TCRdb alone, since no DNA is present to check it. This CDR3 is built from 14 residues. Germline CDR1 reads SGHDT; CDR2 reads YYEEEE. CDR3: CASSLATWAETQFF. Looking up the rest from reference TRBV5-6 and TRBJ2-1 gives the full variable domain: DAGVTQSPTHLIKTRGQQVTLRCSPKSGHDTVSWYQQALGQGPQFIFQYYEEEERQRGNFPDRFSGHQFPNYSSELNVNALLLGDSALYLCASSLATWAETQFFGPGTRLTVL.